The T cell receptor beta chain described here comes from a study of blood T cell repertoires in COVID-19 (dated by TCRdb to about 2020). Turning to the overall study: Collaborator samples came from the United States, Italy and Spain and covered acute and convalescent phases of COVID-19. The material from the prospective study consisted of cDNA or gDNA derived from T cells, B-cell-depleted T cells, or PBMCs. Deeply sampled blood TCRbeta repertoires from subjects exposed to, actively infected with, or recovered from COVID-19 were included in the dataset. A freely available public database, intended as a resource for researchers studying the immune response to SARS-CoV-2, is where the repertoires were released. The samples were drawn from the first 160 participants of the ongoing ImmuneRACE study and from roughly 1,300 subjects provided by 6 global collaborators. Nearly every sample came with metadata listing a de-identified subject ID, COVID-19 status, age in years and sex. Where available, HLA class I and class II types were taken from metadata supplied by the sample provider and were not determined by assay-based typing. General conclusions and limits of the study: How much clinical and demographic metadata was included differed by source and by participant, and the metadata was provided uncurated.

Each collaborating institution followed its own protocols to collect whole blood in K2EDTA tubes. For TCRbeta analysis, collaborator samples were shipped as frozen whole blood, as isolated PBMCs, or as DNA extracted from either sample type. For this clone: There is no known antigen for this receptor. There are no base qualities to consult, and no much larger clone falls within one base.

The immunoSEQ Assay, a bias-controlled multiplex PCR, was used to amplify TCRbeta CDR3 regions from genomic DNA. As for how the authors treated the data: Within the assay, amplification of reference gene primers was used to estimate how many nucleated cells each sample contained. To quantify the absolute abundance of each unique TCRbeta CDR3 rearrangement, sequence reads were collapsed and filtered. Productive Simpson clonality was computed per sample as the square root of Simpson's diversity index over productive rearrangements. TCRdb took this table from immuneACCESS and kept in-frame rearrangements with V and J called. Such tables lack part of the clones; where checked against another copy, unresolved V genes explain under half of the gap, and the rest is unexplained. Clonal size and the V and J genes are those of that table, whereas D and trimming came from the DNA. The sample table holds over 45,000 clones, of which roughly 87% were seen once. Approximately 5.1% of the sample comes from the top ten.

This sequence originates from a man aged 80 or over in a cohort sampled during active COVID-19. The specimen sequenced was peripheral blood.

The CDR3 protein sequence reads: CASSYFAGGRGDVTGELFF. The sequence in DNA is TGTGCCAGCAGCTACTTTGCGGGAGGGCGCGGAGATGTCACCGGGGAGCTGTTTTTT. This chain is built from TRBV27 and TRBJ2-2, with 9 central nucleotides matching TRBD2. V is trimmed back by 6 bases and J by 4 bases, and the junction contains 18 bases that no gene match accounts for. The CDR3 runs 19 amino acids, cysteine and phenylalanine included. Of the read, only the CDR3 DNA is kept; its 57 bases are in frame from base 1. CDR1 MNHEY and CDR2 SMNVEV are derived from the germline V gene (reference sequence).